Here is one T cell receptor beta chain with its context. Germline values: CDR1 SNHLY, CDR2 FYNNEI. The CDR3 length is 12 residues. Deletions cut 9 bases from V and 2 bases from J, with 11 bases between. The data were taken from a study of T cell changes during pregnancy in multiple sclerosis. Assay: immunoSEQ multiplex PCR; the TCRdb copy retains only in-frame clones and omits some. The table has fewer than 110,000 clones, 75% to 95% seen once; the top ten hold around 3.1%. This TCR was sampled from a female donor with multiple sclerosis, enrolled in a pregnancy study. The chain links TRBV2 to TRBJ2-7; the D gene is possibly TRBD2 (6 bases). Here the sequenced sample was peripheral blood, taken in the second trimester of pregnancy. The CDR3 protein is CASLSGTYEQYF. The CDR3 DNA reads as TGTGCCAGTCTTAGCGGAACCTACGAGCAGTACTTC.